This TCR beta chain was captured by sequencing in a study of OX40 agonist ivuxolimab in advanced cancers. Assay used: immunoSEQ multiplex PCR; TCRdb lists only in-frame clones, some missing. The sample carries approximately 65,000 clones, around nine tenths recorded once. The V gene's germline CDR1 is SQVTM and CDR2 ANQGSEA. Trimming stripped 4 bases from V and 7 bases from J, with 4 bases between. This CDR3 is built from 10 residues. The gene calls are TRBV29-1 and TRBJ1-4; no clear D. This receptor was obtained from an adult with an advanced solid tumor such as melanoma, head and neck, liver or kidney cancer. The specimen was CD4+ or CD8+ T cells sorted from blood, collected in a trial of the OX40 agonist ivuxolimab. In DNA form, the CDR3 reads TGCAGCGTTGGAGGTGAAAAACTGTTTTTT. Protein sequence: CSVGGEKLFF.